This T cell receptor beta chain was sequenced for a study of T cells in Graves' hyperthyroidism and ophthalmopathy. Across the study: Peripheral blood was taken when the disease was first diagnosed, before any treatment began.

TCR beta CDR3 regions were amplified from RNA transcripts. When the TCR CDR3 underwent first-round RT-PCR, the HTBI primer set was used. TCRdb analysed the multiplex PCR reads with MiXCR anew, one entry per CDR3 protein. Among 650,000 to 850,000 distinct CDR3 sequences listed, around 20% were seen once. V was pared by 2 bases and J by 7 bases, with 17 bases between. CDR1 is MNHEY, CDR2 SVGAGI, per germline. This CDR3 has 16 amino acids. This TCR came from a woman in her forties or fifties with Graves' hyperthyroidism that later progressed to Graves' ophthalmopathy. This sequence joins TRBV6-5 and TRBJ1-4, with D tentatively TRBD1 (6 bases). The sample consisted of blood. The CDR3 loop is CASSYAQQGVGEKLFF. The CDR3 DNA reads TGTGCCAGCAGTTACGCCCAACAGGGTGTAGGTGAAAAACTGTTTTTT.